Below are 20 T cell receptor beta chains sequenced from a single sample in a study of shared clonotypes between healthy human individuals. Measured with immunoSEQ multiplex PCR; TCRdb has only the in-frame clones, and not every one. There are nearly 1,000,000 clones in the sample; 76% occur only once, and over 1.3% lies in the top ten. The sequenced material came from memory CD4+ T cells sorted from blood. As for subset: CD45RA-negative fraction. These receptors were taken from a man aged 18 to 29 in good health.

This chain's CDR3 is CASSQVYGVPATDTQYF. Written as DNA, the CDR3 is TGCGCCAGCAGCCAAGTCTACGGGGTCCCAGCCACAGATACGCAGTATTTT. The gene calls are TRBV4-1 and TRBJ2-3; tentative D call: TRBD2 (5 bases). CDR1 MGHRA and CDR2 YSYEKL come from the germline V gene. The germline V and J ends were trimmed by 1 base and 2 bases, with 16 bases remaining between them. The CDR3 has 17 amino acids.

This clone was counted only a few times. The chain joins TRBV7-6 to TRBJ2-5; 7 bases are a match to TRBD1. The V segment lost 4 bases and the J segment 5 bases; nucleotides outside the gene matches: 19. The V gene's germline CDR1 is SGHVS and CDR2 FNYEAQ. The CDR3 runs 18 residues. DNA of the CDR3: TGTGCCAGCAGCTCCAACCTTCCCCGACAGGGTCGGCTGGAGACCCAGTACTTC. Its protein product is CASSSNLPRQGRLETQYF.

V is TRBV14 and J is TRBJ2-3, with D perhaps given as TRBD1 or TRBD2 (6 bases each). This CDR3 has 13 residues. V shed 8 bases and J shed 7 bases, with 16 bases lying between them. Germline CDR1 is SGHDN and CDR2 is FVKESK. In DNA, the CDR3 is TGTGCCAGCTCCCCCCGGGGGCAACATACGCAGTATTTT. Amino acids: CASSPRGQHTQYF.

The J gene is TRBJ2-7, the V gene TRBV6-5; tentatively, D is TRBD1 or TRBD2 (5 bases each). V was trimmed by 0 bases and J by 3 bases, leaving 12 bases between them. The CDR3 covers 15 residues. CDR1 and CDR2 from the germline V gene are MNHEY and SVGAGI. The CDR3 here is CASSYSGTALYEQYF. Written as DNA, the CDR3 is TGTGCCAGCAGTTACTCAGGGACGGCTCTCTACGAGCAGTACTTC.

The gene calls are TRBV5-1 and TRBJ1-5; TRBD1 agrees at 8 bases. Unmatched junction bases numbered 10, after V lost 4 bases and J lost 7 bases. The CDR3 spans 15 residues. Looked up from germline, CDR1 is SGHRS and CDR2 is YFSETQ. In DNA, the CDR3 is TGCGCCAGCAGCCCGTCGACAGGGGTTGGACAGCCCCAGCATTTT. Its translation: CASSPSTGVGQPQHF.

CDR3 bases: TGTGCCAGCAGCCCTAGGACCGTGAACACTGAAGCTTTCTTT. Its translation: CASSPRTVNTEAFF. This chain uses TRBV9 with TRBJ1-1; D unclear. Germline lookup yields CDR1 SGDLS and CDR2 YYNGEE. The CDR3 sequence is 14 residues long. V lost 4 bases, J lost 0 bases, and 10 bases lay in between.

Regarding this clone: Germline is not matched at one junction end, which may reflect a read error. The chain is built from TRBV7-7 and TRBJ2-1, with 16 nucleotides matching TRBD2. This CDR3 has 19 amino acids. The germline V gene encodes CDR1 SSHAT and CDR2 FNYEAQ (reference sequence). The CDR3 loop reads CASTPGRGLAGGLISEQFF. The CDR3 DNA reads as TGTGCTAGCACCCCGGGTAGGGGACTAGCGGGGGGGCTGATATCTGAGCAGTTCTTC. The full variable domain, its missing parts supplied by reference TRBV7-7 and TRBJ2-1, is GAGVSQSPRYKVTKRGQDVTLRCDPISSHATLYWYQQALGQGPEFLTYFNYEAQPDKSGLPSDRFSAERPEGSISTLTIQRTEQRDSAMYRCASTPGRGLAGGLISEQFFGPGTRLTVL.

The rearrangement links TRBV6-6 to TRBJ2-5; perhaps TRBD2 as D (5 bases). The V end lost 2 bases, the J end lost 7 bases, and 8 bases lay between the germline ends. The CDR3 is made up of 12 amino acids. Germline-derived CDR1 and CDR2 are MNHNY and SVGAGI (reference sequence). In DNA, the CDR3 is TGTGCCAGCAGTTACGCTGAGGGGACCCAGTACTTC. Encoded protein: CASSYAEGTQYF.

The rearrangement joins TRBV27 to TRBJ1-6; 7 nucleotides agree with TRBD1. V shed 4 bases and J 1 base; nucleotides not matched to a gene: 1. The CDR3 spans 15 residues. Germline V lookup: CDR1 MNHEY, CDR2 SMNVEV (reference sequence). CDR3 nucleotides: TGTGCCAGCAGTTCAGGGGGATCCTATAATTCACCCCTCCACTTT. Translation gives CASSSGGSYNSPLHF.

The CDR3 nucleotides are TGTGCCAGTAGTATAGTAGGCGTGATCAGCTATGGCTACACCTTC. This sequence encodes CASSIVGVISYGYTF. This sequence joins TRBV19 and TRBJ1-2; no definite D call. CDR3 length: 15 residues. V lost 1 base, J lost 4 bases, and 13 bases lay in between. CDR1 is LNHDA and CDR2 is SQIVND in the germline V gene (reference sequence).

The rearrangement uses TRBV6-1 and TRBJ2-7; D is possibly TRBD1 or TRBD2 (5 bases each). CDR1 and CDR2 (germline): MNHNS, SASEGT. Trimming left V 4 bases short and J 4 bases short, with 14 bases between. The length of the CDR3 is 14 residues. The CDR3 protein is CASSAQGVRYEQYF. In DNA, the CDR3 is TGTGCCAGCAGTGCGCAGGGAGTCCGGTACGAGCAGTACTTC.

The chain recombines TRBV19 with TRBJ2-3; D possibly corresponds to TRBD2 (6 bases). Trimming removed 6 bases from V and 11 bases from J, with 15 bases in between. The V gene's germline CDR1 is LNHDA and CDR2 SQIVND (reference sequence). CDR3 length equals 12 residues. The CDR3 region is CASSYEAGRQYF. CDR3 DNA: TGTGCCAGTAGCTATGAAGCGGGTCGGCAGTATTTT.

This clone was detected a few times. V is TRBV30 and J is TRBJ2-6; D remains unclear. Germline CDR1 is GTSNPN and CDR2 is SVGIG (reference sequence). The CDR3 has 13 residues. V gave up 4 bases and J gave up 0 bases, with 4 bases separating them. The CDR3 DNA sequence: TGTGCCTGGATGCGCTCTGGGGCCAACGTCCTGACTTTC. Translated, it gives CAWMRSGANVLTF.

This clone showed up just once. The CDR3 here is CASSLASREGTEAFF. CDR3 DNA: TGTGCCAGCAGCTTAGCTAGTCGGGAGGGAACTGAAGCTTTCTTT. This rearrangement joins TRBV7-9 to TRBJ1-1, with D uncertain. The germline V and J ends were trimmed by 0 bases and 5 bases, with 13 bases remaining between them. Germline CDR1 and CDR2: SEHNR and FQNEAQ (reference sequence). There are 15 residues in the CDR3.

This clone occurred once. The chain links TRBV30 to TRBJ2-5; D not certain. Looked up from germline, CDR1 is GTSNPN and CDR2 is SVGIG (reference sequence). The V end was cut by 4 bases, the J end by 0 bases, with 9 bases between. CDR3 length equals 13 residues. CDR3 DNA: TGTGCCTGGATGGGCAGTCACCAAGAGACCCAGTACTTC. The encoded protein is CAWMGSHQETQYF.

The chain is built from TRBV6-6 and TRBJ2-7; the D gene could be TRBD1 or TRBD2 (5 bases each). Trimming shortened V by 7 bases and J by 4 bases, and 14 bases separated the two germline ends. The CDR3 loop spans 13 amino acids. Germline CDR1 MNHNY, CDR2 SVGAGI (reference sequence). For the CDR3, the DNA is TGTGCCAGCACCAAACCAGGGACGTACGAGCAGTACTTC. This gives the protein CASTKPGTYEQYF.

This chain joins TRBV7-9 and TRBJ1-1; 7 bases are a match to TRBD1. This CDR3 is built from 15 residues. From germline, CDR1 is SEHNR and CDR2 FQNEAQ (reference sequence). J gave up 0 bases and V 5 bases, and 6 bases lay outside the gene matches. CDR3 DNA sequence: TGTGCCAGCAGCCCGACGGGACAGATGAACACTGAAGCTTTCTTT. It yields the protein CASSPTGQMNTEAFF. The whole variable domain, remainder taken from reference TRBV7-9 and TRBJ1-1, is DTGVSQNPRHKITKRGQNVTFRCDPISEHNRLYWYRQTLGQGPEFLTYFQNEAQLEKSRLLSDRFSAERPKGSFSTLEIQRTEQGDSAMYLCASSPTGQMNTEAFFGQGTRLTVV.

The chain recombines TRBV5-1 with TRBJ1-2; D uncertain. The CDR3 has 13 amino acids. The germline V and J ends were trimmed by 5 bases and 8 bases, with 16 bases remaining between them. The V gene's germline CDR1 is SGHRS and CDR2 YFSETQ. The CDR3 is CASRWGEVVGYTF. The CDR3 nucleotides read TGCGCCAGCAGATGGGGAGAGGTCGTCGGCTACACCTTC.

The V and J genes are TRBV25-1 and TRBJ2-3; 7 positions match TRBD1. V shed 7 bases and J 1 base; nucleotides not matched to a gene: 8. The CDR3 extends over 15 amino acids. Germline V gene data show CDR1 as MGHDK and CDR2 as SYGVNS. This CDR3 reads CASTWLGGGTDTQYF. The CDR3 coding sequence is TGTGCCAGCACTTGGCTAGGGGGCGGCACAGATACGCAGTATTTT. Full variable domain (missing parts from reference TRBV25-1 and TRBJ2-3): EADIYQTPRYLVIGTGKKITLECSQTMGHDKMYWYQQDPGMELHLIHYSYGVNSTEKGDLSSESTVSRIRTEHFPLTLESARPSHTSQYLCASTWLGGGTDTQYFGPGTRLTVL.

In regard to this clone: Different DNA sequences within this sample yield the same CDR3. This chain uses TRBV5-1 with TRBJ2-7; 7 nucleotides agree with TRBD2. Germline CDR1 is SGHRS and CDR2 is YFSETQ. The CDR3 sequence is 14 residues long. V lost 0 bases to trimming and J lost 3 bases; unmatched junction nucleotides: 3. CDR3 region: CASSLASGVYEQYF. The CDR3 DNA reads TGCGCCAGCAGCTTGGCCAGCGGGGTCTACGAGCAGTACTTC.